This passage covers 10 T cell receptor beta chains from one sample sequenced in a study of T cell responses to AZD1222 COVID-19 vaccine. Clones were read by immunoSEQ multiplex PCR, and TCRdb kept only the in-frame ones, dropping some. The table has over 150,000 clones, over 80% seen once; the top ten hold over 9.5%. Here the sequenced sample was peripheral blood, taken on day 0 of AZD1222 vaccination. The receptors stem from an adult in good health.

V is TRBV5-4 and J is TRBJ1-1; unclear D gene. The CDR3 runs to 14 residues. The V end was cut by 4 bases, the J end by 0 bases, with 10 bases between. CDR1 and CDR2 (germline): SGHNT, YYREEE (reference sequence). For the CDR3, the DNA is TGTGCCAGCAGCCGAGGGCAGATGAACACTGAAGCTTTCTTT. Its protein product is CASSRGQMNTEAFF.

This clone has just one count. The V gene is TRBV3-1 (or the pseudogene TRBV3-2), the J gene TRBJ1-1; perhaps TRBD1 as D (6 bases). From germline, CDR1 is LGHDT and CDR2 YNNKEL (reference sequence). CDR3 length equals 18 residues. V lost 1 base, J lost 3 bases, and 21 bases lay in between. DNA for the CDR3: TGTGCCAGCAGCCAAGTACCGCCGACCTGGGGGGCGCACACTGAAGCTTTCTTT. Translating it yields CASSQVPPTWGAHTEAFF.

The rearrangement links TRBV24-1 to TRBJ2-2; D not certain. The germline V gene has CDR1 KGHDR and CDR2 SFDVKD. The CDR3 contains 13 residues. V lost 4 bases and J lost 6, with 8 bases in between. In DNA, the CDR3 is TGTGCCACCAGTGACCCACTTCCCGGGGAGCTGTTTTTT. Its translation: CATSDPLPGELFF.

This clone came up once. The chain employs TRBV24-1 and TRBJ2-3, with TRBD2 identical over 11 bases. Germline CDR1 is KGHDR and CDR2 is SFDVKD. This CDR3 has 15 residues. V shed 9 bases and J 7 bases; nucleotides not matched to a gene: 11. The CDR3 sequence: CATSLSGGAPNTQYF. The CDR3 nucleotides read TGTGCCACCTCTCTTAGCGGGGGGGCCCCAAATACGCAGTATTTT.

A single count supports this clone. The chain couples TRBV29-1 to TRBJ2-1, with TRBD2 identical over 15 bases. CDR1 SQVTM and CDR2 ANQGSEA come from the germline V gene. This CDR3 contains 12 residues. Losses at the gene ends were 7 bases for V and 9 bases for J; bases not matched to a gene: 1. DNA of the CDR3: TGCAGCGCGGGACTAGCGGGAGGTGAGCAGTTCTTC. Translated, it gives CSAGLAGGEQFF.

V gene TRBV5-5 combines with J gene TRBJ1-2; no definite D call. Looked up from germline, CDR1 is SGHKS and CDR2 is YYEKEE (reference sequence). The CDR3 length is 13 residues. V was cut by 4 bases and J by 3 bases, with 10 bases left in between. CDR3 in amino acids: CASSPDPDYGYTF. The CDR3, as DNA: TGTGCCAGCAGCCCGGACCCTGACTATGGCTACACCTTC.

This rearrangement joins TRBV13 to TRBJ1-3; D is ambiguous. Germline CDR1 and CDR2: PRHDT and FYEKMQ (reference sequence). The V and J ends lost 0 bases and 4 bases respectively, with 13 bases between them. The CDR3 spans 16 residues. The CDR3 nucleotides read TGTGCCAGCAGCTTAGGACTGGGGATAGTGGGAAACACCATATATTTT. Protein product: CASSLGLGIVGNTIYF.

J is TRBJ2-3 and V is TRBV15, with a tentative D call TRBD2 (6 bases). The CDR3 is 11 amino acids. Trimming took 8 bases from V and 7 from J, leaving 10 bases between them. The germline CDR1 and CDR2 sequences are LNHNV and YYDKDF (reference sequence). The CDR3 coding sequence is TGTGCCACCGGAGGGAGGAATACGCAGTATTTT. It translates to CATGGRNTQYF.

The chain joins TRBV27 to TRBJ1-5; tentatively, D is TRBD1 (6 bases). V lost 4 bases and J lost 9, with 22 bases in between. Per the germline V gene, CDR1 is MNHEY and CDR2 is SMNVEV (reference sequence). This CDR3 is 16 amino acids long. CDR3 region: CASSSRGVLPGVPQHF. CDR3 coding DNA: TGTGCCAGCAGTTCGAGGGGGGTCTTACCGGGGGTGCCCCAGCATTTT.

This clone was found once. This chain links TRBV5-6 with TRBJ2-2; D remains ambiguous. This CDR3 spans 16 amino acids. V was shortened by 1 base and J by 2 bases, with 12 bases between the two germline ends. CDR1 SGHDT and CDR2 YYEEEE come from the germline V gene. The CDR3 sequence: CASSLKAAGNTGELFF. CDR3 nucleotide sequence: TGTGCCAGCAGCTTGAAGGCAGCCGGTAACACCGGGGAGCTGTTTTTT.